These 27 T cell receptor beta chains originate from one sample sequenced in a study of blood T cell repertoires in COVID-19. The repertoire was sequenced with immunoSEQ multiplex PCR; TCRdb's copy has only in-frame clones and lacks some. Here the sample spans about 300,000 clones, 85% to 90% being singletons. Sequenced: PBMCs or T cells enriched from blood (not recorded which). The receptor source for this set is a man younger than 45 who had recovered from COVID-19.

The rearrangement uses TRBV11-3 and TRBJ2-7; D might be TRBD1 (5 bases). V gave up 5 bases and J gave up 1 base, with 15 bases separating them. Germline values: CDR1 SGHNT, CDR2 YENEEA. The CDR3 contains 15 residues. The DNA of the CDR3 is TGTGCCAGCAGCCCCAGCAGGGTCCCATCCTACGAGCAGTACTTC. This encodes CASSPSRVPSYEQYF.

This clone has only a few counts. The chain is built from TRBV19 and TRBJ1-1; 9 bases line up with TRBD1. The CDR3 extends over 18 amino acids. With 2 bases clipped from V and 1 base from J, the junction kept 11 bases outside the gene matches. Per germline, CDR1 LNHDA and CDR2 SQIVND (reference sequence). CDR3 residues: CASSIPPTGGGGNTEAFF. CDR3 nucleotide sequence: TGTGCCAGTAGTATACCGCCGACAGGGGGAGGCGGGAACACTGAAGCTTTCTTT.

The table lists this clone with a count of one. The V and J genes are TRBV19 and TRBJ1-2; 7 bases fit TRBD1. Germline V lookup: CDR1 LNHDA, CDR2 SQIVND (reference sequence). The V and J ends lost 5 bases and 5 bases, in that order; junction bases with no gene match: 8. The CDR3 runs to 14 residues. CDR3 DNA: TGTGCCAGTAGTTATGGCAGGGGGTCATATGGCTACACCTTC. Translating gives CASSYGRGSYGYTF.

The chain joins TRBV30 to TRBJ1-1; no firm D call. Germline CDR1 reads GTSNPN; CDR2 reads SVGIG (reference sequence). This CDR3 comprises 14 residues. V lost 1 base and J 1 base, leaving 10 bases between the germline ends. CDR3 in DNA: TGTGCCTGGAGTGACGCCAACAGGAACACTGAAGCTTTCTTT. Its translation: CAWSDANRNTEAFF.

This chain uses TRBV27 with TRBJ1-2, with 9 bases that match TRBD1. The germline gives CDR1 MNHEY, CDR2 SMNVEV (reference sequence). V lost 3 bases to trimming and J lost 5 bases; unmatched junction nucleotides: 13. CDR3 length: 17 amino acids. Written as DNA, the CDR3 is TGTGCCAGCAGTTTTTTCGGTGCCGGACAGGGGAAGTATGGCTACACCTTC. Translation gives CASSFFGAGQGKYGYTF.

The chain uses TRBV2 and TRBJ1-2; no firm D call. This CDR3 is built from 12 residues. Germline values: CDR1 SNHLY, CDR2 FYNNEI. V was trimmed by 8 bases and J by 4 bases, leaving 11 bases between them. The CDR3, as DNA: TGTGCCAGCCGACGGGAAAGCTATGGCTACACCTTC. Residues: CASRRESYGYTF.

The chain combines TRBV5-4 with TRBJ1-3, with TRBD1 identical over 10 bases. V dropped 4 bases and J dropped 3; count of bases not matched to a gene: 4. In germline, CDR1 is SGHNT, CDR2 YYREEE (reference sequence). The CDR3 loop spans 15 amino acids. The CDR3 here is CASSRQGAFGNTIYF. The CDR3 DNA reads TGTGCCAGCAGCCGACAGGGGGCCTTTGGAAACACCATATATTTT.

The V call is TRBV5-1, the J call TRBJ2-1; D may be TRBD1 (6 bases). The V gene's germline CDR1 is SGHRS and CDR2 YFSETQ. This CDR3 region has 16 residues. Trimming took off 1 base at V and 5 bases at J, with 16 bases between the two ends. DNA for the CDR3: TGCGCCAGCAGCTTGCTAGCCACAGGGCTTAACAATGAGCAGTTCTTC. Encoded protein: CASSLLATGLNNEQFF. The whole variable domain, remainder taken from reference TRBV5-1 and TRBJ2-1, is KAGVTQTPRYLIKTRGQQVTLSCSPISGHRSVSWYQQTPGQGLQFLFEYFSETQRNKGNFPGRFSGRQFSNSRSEMNVSTLELGDSALYLCASSLLATGLNNEQFFGPGTRLTVL.

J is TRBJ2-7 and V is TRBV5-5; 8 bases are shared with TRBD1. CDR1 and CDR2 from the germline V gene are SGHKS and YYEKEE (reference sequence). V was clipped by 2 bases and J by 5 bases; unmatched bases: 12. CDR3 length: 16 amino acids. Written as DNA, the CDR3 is TGTGCCAGCAGCTTTACCCCCGGACAGGGCGTAAACGAGCAGTACTTC. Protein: CASSFTPGQGVNEQYF.

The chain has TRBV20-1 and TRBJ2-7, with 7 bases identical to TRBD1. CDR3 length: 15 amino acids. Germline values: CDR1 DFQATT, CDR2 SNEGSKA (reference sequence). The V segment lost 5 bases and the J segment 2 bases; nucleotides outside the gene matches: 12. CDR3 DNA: TGCAGTGCTGGTGTTCCTACAGGGGCCCCCTACGAGCAGTACTTC. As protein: CSAGVPTGAPYEQYF.

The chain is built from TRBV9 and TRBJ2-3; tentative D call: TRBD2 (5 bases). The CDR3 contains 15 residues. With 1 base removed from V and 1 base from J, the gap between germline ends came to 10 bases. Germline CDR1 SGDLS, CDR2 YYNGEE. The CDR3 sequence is CASSVLDSGTDTQYF. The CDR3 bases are TGTGCCAGCAGCGTATTGGACTCTGGCACAGATACGCAGTATTTT.

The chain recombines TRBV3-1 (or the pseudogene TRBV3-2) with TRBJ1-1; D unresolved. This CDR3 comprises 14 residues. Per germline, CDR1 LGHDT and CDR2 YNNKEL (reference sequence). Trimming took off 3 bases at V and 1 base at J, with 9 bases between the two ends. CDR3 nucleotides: TGTGCCAGCAGCCAGACTACATCGAACACTGAAGCTTTCTTT. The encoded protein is CASSQTTSNTEAFF.

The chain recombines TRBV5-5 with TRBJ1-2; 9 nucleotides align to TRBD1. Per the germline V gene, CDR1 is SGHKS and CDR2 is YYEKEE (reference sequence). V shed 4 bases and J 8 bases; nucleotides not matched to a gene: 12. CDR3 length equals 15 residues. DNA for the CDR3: TGTGCCAGCAGCACTCCGGGACAGGGTTTTCAAGGCTACACCTTC. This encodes CASSTPGQGFQGYTF.

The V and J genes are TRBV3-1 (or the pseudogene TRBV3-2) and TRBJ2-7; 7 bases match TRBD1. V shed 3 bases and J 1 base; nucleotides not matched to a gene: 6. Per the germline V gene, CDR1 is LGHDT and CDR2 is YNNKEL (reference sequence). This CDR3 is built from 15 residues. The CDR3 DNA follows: TGTGCCAGCAGCCAGACGGACAGGTATTCCTACGAGCAGTACTTC. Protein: CASSQTDRYSYEQYF.

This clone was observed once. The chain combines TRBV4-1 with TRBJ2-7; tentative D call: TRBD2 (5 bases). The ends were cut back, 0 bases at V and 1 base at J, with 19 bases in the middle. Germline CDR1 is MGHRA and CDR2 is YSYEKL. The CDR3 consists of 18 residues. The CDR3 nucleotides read TGCGCCAGCAGCCAAGATCCCCGGGGAAGTCAACCATCCTACGAGCAGTACTTC. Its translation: CASSQDPRGSQPSYEQYF.

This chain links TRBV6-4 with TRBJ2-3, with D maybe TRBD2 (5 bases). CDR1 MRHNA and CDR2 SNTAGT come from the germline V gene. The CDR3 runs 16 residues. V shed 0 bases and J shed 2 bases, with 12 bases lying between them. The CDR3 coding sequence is TGTGCCAGCAGTGACTCGAAAGAGCTAGCCACAGATACGCAGTATTTT. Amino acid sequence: CASSDSKELATDTQYF.

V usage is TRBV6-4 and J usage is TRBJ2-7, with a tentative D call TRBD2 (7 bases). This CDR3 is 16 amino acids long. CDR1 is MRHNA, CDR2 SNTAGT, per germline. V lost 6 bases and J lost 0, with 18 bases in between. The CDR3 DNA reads TGTGCCAGCAGGGCCCCCGTGGGGGGGCCCTCCTACGAGCAGTACTTC. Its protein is CASRAPVGGPSYEQYF.

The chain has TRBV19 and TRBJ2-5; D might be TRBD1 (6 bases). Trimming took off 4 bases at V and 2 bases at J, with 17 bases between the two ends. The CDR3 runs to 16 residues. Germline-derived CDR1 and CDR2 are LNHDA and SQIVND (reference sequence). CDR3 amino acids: CASSKLGQRPQETQYF. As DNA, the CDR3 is TGTGCCAGTAGTAAGCTCGGACAGCGCCCACAAGAGACCCAGTACTTC.

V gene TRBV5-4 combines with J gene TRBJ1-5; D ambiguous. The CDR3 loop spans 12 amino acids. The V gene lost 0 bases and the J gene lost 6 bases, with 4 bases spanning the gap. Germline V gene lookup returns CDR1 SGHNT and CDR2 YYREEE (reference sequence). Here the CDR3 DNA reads TGTGCCAGCAGCTTGGGCAGTCAGCCCCAGCATTTT. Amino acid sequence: CASSLGSQPQHF. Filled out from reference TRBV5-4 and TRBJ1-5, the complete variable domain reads ETGVTQSPTHLIKTRGQQVTLRCSSQSGHNTVSWYQQALGQGPQFIFQYYREEENGRGNFPPRFSGLQFPNYSSELNVNALELDDSALYLCASSLGSQPQHFGDGTRLSIL.

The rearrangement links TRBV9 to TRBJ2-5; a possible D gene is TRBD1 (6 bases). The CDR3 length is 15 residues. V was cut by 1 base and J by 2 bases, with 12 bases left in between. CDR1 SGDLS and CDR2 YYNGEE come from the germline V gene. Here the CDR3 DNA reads TGTGCCAGCAGCGTAAGGGCCAGGGGTCAAGAGACCCAGTACTTC. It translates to CASSVRARGQETQYF.

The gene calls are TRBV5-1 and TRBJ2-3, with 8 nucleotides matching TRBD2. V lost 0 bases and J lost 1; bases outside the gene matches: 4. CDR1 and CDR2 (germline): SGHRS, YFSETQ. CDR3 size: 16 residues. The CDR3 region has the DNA TGCGCCAGCAGCTTGGAAGCGGGGGTACGCACAGATACGCAGTATTTT. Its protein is CASSLEAGVRTDTQYF. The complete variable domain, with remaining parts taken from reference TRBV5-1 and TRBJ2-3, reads KAGVTQTPRYLIKTRGQQVTLSCSPISGHRSVSWYQQTPGQGLQFLFEYFSETQRNKGNFPGRFSGRQFSNSRSEMNVSTLELGDSALYLCASSLEAGVRTDTQYFGPGTRLTVL.

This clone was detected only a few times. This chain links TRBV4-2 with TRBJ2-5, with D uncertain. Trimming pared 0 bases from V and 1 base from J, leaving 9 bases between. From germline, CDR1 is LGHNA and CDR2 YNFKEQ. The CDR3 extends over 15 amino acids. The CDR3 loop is CASSQDTLGQETQYF. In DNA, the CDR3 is TGTGCCAGCAGCCAAGATACCCTAGGCCAAGAGACCCAGTACTTC.

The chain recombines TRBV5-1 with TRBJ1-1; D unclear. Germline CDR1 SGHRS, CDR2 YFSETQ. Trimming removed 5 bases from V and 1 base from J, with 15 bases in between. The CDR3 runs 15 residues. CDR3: CASSPWTAGNTEAFF. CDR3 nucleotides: TGCGCCAGCAGTCCTTGGACGGCGGGGAACACTGAAGCTTTCTTT.

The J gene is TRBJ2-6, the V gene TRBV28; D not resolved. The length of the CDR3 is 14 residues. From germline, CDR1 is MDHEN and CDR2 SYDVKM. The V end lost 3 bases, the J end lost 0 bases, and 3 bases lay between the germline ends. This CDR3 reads CASSFSSGANVLTF. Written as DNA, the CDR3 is TGTGCCAGCAGTTTTAGCTCTGGGGCCAACGTCCTGACTTTC.

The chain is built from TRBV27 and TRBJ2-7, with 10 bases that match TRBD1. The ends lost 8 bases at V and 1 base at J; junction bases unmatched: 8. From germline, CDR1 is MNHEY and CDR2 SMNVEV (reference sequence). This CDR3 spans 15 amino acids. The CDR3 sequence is CASSGTGEESYEQYF. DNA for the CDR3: TGTGCCAGCTCCGGGACAGGGGAAGAATCCTACGAGCAGTACTTC.

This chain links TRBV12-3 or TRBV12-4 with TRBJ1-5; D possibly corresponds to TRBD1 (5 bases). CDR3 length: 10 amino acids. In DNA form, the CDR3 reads TGTGCATACCCGGGGGTGTACCAGCATTTT. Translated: CAYPGVYQHF.

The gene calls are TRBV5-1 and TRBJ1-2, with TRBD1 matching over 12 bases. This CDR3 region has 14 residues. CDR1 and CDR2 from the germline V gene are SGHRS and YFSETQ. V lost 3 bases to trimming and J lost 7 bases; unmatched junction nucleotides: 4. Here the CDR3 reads CASSWGQGAGGYTF. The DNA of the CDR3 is TGCGCCAGCAGCTGGGGACAGGGGGCAGGTGGCTACACCTTC.